The sample holds a few counts of the clone carrying this TCR beta chain. Original handling: From reference gene primer amplification, estimates of nucleated cell counts were derived. Generated by immunoSEQ multiplex PCR, the TCRdb table keeps only in-frame clones and is missing some. V, J and clone size derive from that table, while D and trimming were established from the DNA sequence. This sample yields 130,000 or so clones, of which almost 85% are seen a single time; 10% to 15% belongs to the top ten. This CDR3 has 16 residues. The germline V gene encodes CDR1 SGHRS and CDR2 YFSETQ. V gave up 4 bases and J gave up 5 bases; unmatched junction bases: 7. This sample was included in a study of blood T cell repertoires in COVID-19. Study-level background: Both acute and convalescent COVID-19 samples were obtained from the United States, Italy and Spain.

The sequence was obtained from a human donor in a cohort sampled during active COVID-19. The gene calls are TRBV5-1 and TRBJ2-2; TRBD1 agrees at 11 bases. Material for sequencing was peripheral blood. CDR3 nucleotides: TGCGCCAGCAGCGAAGGGACAGGGGGATTTACCGGGGAGCTGTTTTTT. It translates to CASSEGTGGFTGELFF.